This TCR beta chain was profiled in a study of beta chain features in type 1 diabetes. Study-wide results and caveats: cDNA sequencing could over-represent cells with high TCR expression. Patients showed naive, central memory and Treg TCRB repertoires that appeared more similar than those of healthy donors. Shorter templates might be favored by PCR, and equally so in patients and in controls.

In the case of this clone: Its antigen is unknown.

All of the isolated RNA was reverse transcribed, so expressed TCRB transcripts were sequenced. Roughly 3.6 million reads per sample on average were obtained from naive, central memory and regulatory T cell samples. Assay used: immunoSEQ multiplex PCR; TCRdb lists only in-frame clones, some missing. The data show roughly 370,000 clones, more than 11% seen once. Germline CDR1 is SGDLS and CDR2 is YYNGEE. With V trimmed by 2 bases and J by 3 bases, 7 bases remained unmatched. This CDR3 has 15 residues. The rearrangement uses TRBV9 and TRBJ2-7; 8 bases map to TRBD1. This TCR derives from a man aged 25-45 years in good health. Material: naive CD4+ T cells from blood. The CDR3: CASSVGAGGYYEQYF. CDR3 nucleotide sequence: TGTGCCAGCAGCGTGGGTGCAGGGGGCTACTACGAGCAGTACTTC.